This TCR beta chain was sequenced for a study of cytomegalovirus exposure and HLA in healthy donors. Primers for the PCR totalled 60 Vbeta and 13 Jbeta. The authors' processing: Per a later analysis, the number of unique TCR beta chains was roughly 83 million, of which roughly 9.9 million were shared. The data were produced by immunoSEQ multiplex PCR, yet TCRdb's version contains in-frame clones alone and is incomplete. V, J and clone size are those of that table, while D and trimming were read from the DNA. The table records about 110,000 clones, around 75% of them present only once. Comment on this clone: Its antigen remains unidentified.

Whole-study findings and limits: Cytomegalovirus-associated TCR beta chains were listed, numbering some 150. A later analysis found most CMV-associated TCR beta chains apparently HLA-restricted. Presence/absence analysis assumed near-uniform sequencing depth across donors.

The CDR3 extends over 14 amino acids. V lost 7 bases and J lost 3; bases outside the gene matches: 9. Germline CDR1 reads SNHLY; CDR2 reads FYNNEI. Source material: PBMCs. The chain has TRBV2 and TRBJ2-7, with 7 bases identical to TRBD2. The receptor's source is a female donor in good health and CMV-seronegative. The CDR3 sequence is CASKTFGTNYEQYF. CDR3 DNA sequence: TGTGCCAGCAAAACTTTTGGGACTAACTACGAGCAGTACTTC.